These 16 T cell receptor beta chains were all obtained from the same sample, sequenced in a study of patients and donors after allogeneic stem cell transplantation. One entry per CDR3 protein results from TCRdb running MiXCR on the RT-PCR reads. This sample has 900,000 to 1,000,000 distinct CDR3 sequences, with roughly 18% found just once. Sequenced: blood, either unsorted or a sorted T cell fraction (not recorded which). Receptors originate from a human donor who was either an allogeneic HSCT recipient or a stem cell or donor lymphocyte infusion donor (not recorded which). It is not recorded whose cells these are; they may come from a transplant donor.

This clonotype showed up just a few times. The V call is TRBV20-1, the J call TRBJ2-7; D assignment may be TRBD1 or TRBD2 (5 bases each). The CDR3 contains 9 residues. Trimming took 6 bases from V and 9 from J, leaving 9 bases between them. CDR1 is DFQATT, CDR2 SNEGSKA, per germline (reference sequence). CDR3 sequence reads: CSAGTVQYF. The CDR3 DNA reads TGCAGTGCCGGGACGGTGCAGTACTTC.

In its sample, this clonotype was seen a few times. The rearrangement links TRBV20-1 to TRBJ1-1, with D possibly matching TRBD1 (5 bases). The V and J ends lost 0 bases and 1 base respectively, with 21 bases between them. This CDR3 is 18 amino acids long. Looked up from germline, CDR1 is DFQATT and CDR2 is SNEGSKA (reference sequence). CDR3 nucleotides: TGCAGTGCTAGAGATGGGCGCAGAGACTGGACACCGAACACTGAAGCTTTCTTT. Encoded protein: CSARDGRRDWTPNTEAFF.

In its sample, this clonotype was seen a few times. The genes are TRBV2 and TRBJ1-5; D is possibly TRBD1 (5 bases). The CDR3 is made up of 12 amino acids. V dropped 8 bases and J dropped 6 bases, with 11 bases sitting between them. CDR1 and CDR2 from the germline V gene are SNHLY and FYNNEI. The CDR3 sequence: CASARGGQPQHF. The CDR3 bases are TGTGCCAGCGCGAGGGGAGGTCAGCCCCAGCATTTT. The whole variable domain, filled in from reference TRBV2 and TRBJ1-5, reads EPEVTQTPSHQVTQMGQEVILRCVPISNHLYFYWYRQILGQKVEFLVSFYNNEISEKSEIFDDQFSVERPDGSNFTLKIRSTKLEDSAMYFCASARGGQPQHFGDGTRLSIL.

J is TRBJ1-5 and V is TRBV20-1; D remains ambiguous. Germline V gene lookup returns CDR1 DFQATT and CDR2 SNEGSKA (reference sequence). V shed 3 bases and J shed 0 bases, with 12 bases lying between them. CDR3 length: 15 amino acids. The CDR3 here is CSASFASYSNQPQHF. CDR3 sequence (DNA): TGCAGTGCTAGTTTCGCCTCGTATAGCAATCAGCCCCAGCATTTT.

This chain connects TRBV25-1 to TRBJ2-5; D gene unclear. In germline, CDR1 is MGHDK, CDR2 SYGVNS. CDR3 length equals 15 residues. V was shortened by 1 base and J by 1 base, with 10 bases between the two germline ends. The CDR3 DNA reads TGTGCCAGCAGTGAATTCAACCCCCTCCAAGAGACCCAGTACTTC. Protein product: CASSEFNPLQETQYF.

The V and J genes are TRBV6-1 and TRBJ1-5; D gene uncertain. Germline V gene lookup returns CDR1 MNHNS and CDR2 SASEGT. V was clipped by 6 bases and J by 7 bases, with 16 bases between them. CDR3 length equals 14 residues. The CDR3 nucleotides are TGTGCCAGCAGCTTGTCAGAGTTGGGACAGCCCCAGCATTTT. Encoded protein: CASSLSELGQPQHF.

This clonotype has more than one count but fewer than ten. V and J are TRBV7-8 and TRBJ2-2, with 8 nucleotides matching TRBD2. This CDR3 contains 18 residues. Trimming took 7 bases from V and 1 from J; bases not matched to a gene: 14. Germline-derived CDR1 and CDR2 are SGHVS and FQNEAQ. CDR3 DNA sequence: TGTGCCAGCACCCACCGGGGTAGCGGGAAAGGGAACACCGGGGAGCTGTTTTTT. Encoded protein: CASTHRGSGKGNTGELFF.

This rearrangement joins TRBV28 to TRBJ2-3; D is undetermined. CDR1 and CDR2 from the germline V gene are MDHEN and SYDVKM. The CDR3 consists of 14 residues. V was cut by 4 bases and J by 4 bases, with 12 bases left in between. CDR3 loop: CASSWAPAADTQYF. Here the CDR3 DNA reads TGTGCCAGCAGTTGGGCCCCCGCGGCAGATACGCAGTATTTT.

This clonotype was observed at least ten times. The chain uses TRBV12-3 or TRBV12-4 and TRBJ1-1; D perhaps matches TRBD1 (6 bases). The CDR3 spans 15 residues. V was cut by 5 bases and J by 0 bases, with 13 bases left in between. CDR3 residues: CASSSGTPMNTEAFF. As DNA, the CDR3 is TGTGCCAGCAGTAGCGGGACACCGATGAACACTGAAGCTTTCTTT.

This chain connects TRBV4-3 to TRBJ1-2; 8 bases line up with TRBD1. The CDR3 is 16 residues long. Germline V lookup: CDR1 LGHNA, CDR2 YSLEER. Trimming took 2 bases from V and 5 from J; bases not matched to a gene: 10. DNA of the CDR3: TGCGCCAGCAGCCAACCTAGGCCAGGGGGCTGGTATGGCTACACCTTC. Encoded protein: CASSQPRPGGWYGYTF.

In this sample, this clonotype turned up once. The chain combines TRBV20-1 with TRBJ2-7, with D unclear. The germline gives CDR1 DFQATT, CDR2 SNEGSKA (reference sequence). The ends were cut back, 2 bases at V and 3 bases at J, with 26 bases in the middle. The CDR3 sequence is 18 residues long. The CDR3 DNA sequence: TGCAGTGCTAGACCCCGTTTACTCGCAGGCCCAGATCACTACGAGCAGTACTTC. This translates into CSARPRLLAGPDHYEQYF.

The chain has TRBV27 and TRBJ2-7; D remains ambiguous. This CDR3 has 15 residues. Germline assignment: CDR1 MNHEY and CDR2 SMNVEV (reference sequence). The germline V and J ends were trimmed by 4 bases and 0 bases, with 13 bases remaining between them. CDR3 in DNA: TGTGCCAGCAGTTCCCCGATATCAGGCTCCTACGAGCAGTACTTC. Translation: CASSSPISGSYEQYF.

CDR3 amino acids: CSASGHEQYF. CDR3 nucleotide sequence: TGCAGTGCTAGTGGGCACGAGCAGTACTTC. V gene TRBV20-1 combines with J gene TRBJ2-7, with D unclear. Germline CDR1 and CDR2: DFQATT and SNEGSKA (reference sequence). This CDR3 is 10 amino acids long. Trimming took 3 bases from V and 5 from J, leaving 5 bases between them.

Only a few counts were recorded for this clonotype. The chain employs TRBV24-1 and TRBJ2-2; no reliable D call. Deletions cut 0 bases from V and 2 bases from J, with 6 bases between. Germline loops: CDR1 KGHDR, CDR2 SFDVKD. The CDR3 loop spans 15 amino acids. Here the CDR3 reads CATSDLTDNTGELFF. The DNA for the CDR3 is TGTGCCACCAGTGATTTGACTGATAACACCGGGGAGCTGTTTTTT.

This clonotype was counted only a few times. The chain has TRBV10-3 and TRBJ1-2; D is unresolved. CDR1 and CDR2 from the germline V gene are ENHRY and SYGVKD. The CDR3 extends over 15 amino acids. Trimming stripped 0 bases from V and 2 bases from J, with 10 bases between. CDR3 residues: CAISESILRNYGYTF. CDR3 nucleotides: TGTGCCATCAGTGAGTCGATTTTGAGGAACTATGGCTACACCTTC.

The chain has TRBV5-1 and TRBJ2-1; 13 positions agree with TRBD2. Germline-derived CDR1 and CDR2 are SGHRS and YFSETQ. J was trimmed by 9 bases and V by 4 bases; bases with no gene match: 7. This CDR3 spans 15 amino acids. CDR3: CASSRGLAGVLEQFF. The CDR3 coding sequence is TGCGCCAGCAGCCGCGGACTAGCGGGGGTCCTTGAGCAGTTCTTC.